This TCR beta chain was identified in a study of shared clonotypes between healthy human individuals. Per the germline V gene, CDR1 is SGDLS and CDR2 is YYNGEE. This CDR3 has 16 residues. Trimming cost V 4 bases and J 2 bases; bases outside gene matches: 10. Profiling relied on immunoSEQ multiplex PCR, and the TCRdb table lists in-frame clones only, not all of them. The data contain around 2.1 million clones, roughly 91% of them seen just once; the ten biggest clones take up 1.5% to 2%. Cells designated naive CD8 were CD45RO-negative and were positively selected for CCR7, with terminally differentiated effector memory CD45RA+ cells excluded.

The gene calls are TRBV9 and TRBJ1-2, with TRBD1 identical over 8 bases. The receptor comes from a young man in good health. Some clones in this sample may be carry-over from other donors' samples. Input material: naive CD8+ T cells from PBMCs. This CDR3 reads CASSTPVQGDNYGYTF. The CDR3, as DNA: TGTGCCAGCAGCACCCCGGTACAGGGGGACAACTATGGCTACACCTTC.